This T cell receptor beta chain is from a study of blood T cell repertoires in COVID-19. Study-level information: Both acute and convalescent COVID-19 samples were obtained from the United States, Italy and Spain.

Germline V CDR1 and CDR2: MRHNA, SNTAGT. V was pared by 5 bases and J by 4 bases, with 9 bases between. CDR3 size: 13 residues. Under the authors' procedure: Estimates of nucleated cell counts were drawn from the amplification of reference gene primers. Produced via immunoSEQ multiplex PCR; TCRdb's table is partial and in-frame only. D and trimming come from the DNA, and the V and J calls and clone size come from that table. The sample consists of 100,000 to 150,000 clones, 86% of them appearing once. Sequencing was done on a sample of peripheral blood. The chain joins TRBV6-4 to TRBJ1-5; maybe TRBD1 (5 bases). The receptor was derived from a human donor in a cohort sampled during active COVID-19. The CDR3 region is CASSLSGNQPQHF. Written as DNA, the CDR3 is TGTGCCAGCAGTCTTTCAGGGAATCAGCCCCAGCATTTT.